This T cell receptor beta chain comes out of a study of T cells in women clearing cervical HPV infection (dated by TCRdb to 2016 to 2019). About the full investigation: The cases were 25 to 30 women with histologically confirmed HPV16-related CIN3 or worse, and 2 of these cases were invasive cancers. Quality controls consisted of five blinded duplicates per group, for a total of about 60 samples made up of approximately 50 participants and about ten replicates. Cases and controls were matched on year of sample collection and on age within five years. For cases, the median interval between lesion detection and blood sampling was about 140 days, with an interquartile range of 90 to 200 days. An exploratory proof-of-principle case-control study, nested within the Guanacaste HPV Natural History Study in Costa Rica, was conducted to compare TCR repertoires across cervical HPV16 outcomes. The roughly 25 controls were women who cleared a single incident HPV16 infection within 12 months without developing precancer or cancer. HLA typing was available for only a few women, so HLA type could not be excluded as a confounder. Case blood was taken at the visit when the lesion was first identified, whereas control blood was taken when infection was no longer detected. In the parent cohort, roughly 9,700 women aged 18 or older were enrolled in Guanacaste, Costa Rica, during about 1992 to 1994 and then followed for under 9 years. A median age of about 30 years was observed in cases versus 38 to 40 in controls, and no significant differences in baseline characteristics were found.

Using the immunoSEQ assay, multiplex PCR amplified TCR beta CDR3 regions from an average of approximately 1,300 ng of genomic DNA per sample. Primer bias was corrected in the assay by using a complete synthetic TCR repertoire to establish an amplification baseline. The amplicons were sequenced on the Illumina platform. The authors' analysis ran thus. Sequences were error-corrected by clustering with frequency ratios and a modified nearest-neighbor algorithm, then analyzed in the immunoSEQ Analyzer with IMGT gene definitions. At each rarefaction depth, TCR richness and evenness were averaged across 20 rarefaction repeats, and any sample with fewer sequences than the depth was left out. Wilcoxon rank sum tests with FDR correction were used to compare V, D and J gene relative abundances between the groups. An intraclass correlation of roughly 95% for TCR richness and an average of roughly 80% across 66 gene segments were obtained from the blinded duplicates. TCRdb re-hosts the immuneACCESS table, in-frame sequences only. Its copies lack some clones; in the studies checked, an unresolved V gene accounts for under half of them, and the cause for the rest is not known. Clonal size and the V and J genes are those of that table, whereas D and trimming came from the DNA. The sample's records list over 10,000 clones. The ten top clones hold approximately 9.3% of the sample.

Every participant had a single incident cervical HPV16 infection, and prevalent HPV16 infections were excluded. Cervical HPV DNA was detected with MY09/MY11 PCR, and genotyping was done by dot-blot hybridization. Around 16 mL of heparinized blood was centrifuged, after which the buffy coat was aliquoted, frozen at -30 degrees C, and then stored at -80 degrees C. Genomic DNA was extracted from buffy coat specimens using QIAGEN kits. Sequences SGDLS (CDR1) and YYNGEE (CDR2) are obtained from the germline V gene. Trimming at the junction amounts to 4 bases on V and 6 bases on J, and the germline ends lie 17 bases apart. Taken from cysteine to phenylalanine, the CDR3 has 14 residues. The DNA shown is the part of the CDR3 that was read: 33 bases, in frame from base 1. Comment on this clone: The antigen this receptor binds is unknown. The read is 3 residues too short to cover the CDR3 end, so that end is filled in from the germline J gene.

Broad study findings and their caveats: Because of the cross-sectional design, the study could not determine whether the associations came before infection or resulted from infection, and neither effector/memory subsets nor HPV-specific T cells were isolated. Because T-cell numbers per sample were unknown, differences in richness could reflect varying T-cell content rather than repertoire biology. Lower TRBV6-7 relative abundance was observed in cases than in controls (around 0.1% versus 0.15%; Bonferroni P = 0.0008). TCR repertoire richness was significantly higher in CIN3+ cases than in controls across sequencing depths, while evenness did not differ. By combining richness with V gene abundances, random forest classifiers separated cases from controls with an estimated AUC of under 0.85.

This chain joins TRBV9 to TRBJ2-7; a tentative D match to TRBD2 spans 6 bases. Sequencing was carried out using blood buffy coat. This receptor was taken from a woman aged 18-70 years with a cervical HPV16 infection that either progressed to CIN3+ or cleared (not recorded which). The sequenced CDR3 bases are TGTGCCAGCAGCCCGAGAGGAGGGTCTGCCGAG. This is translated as CASSPRGGSAE. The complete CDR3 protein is CASSPRGGSAEQYF.